These 19 T cell receptor beta chains were all obtained from the same sample, sequenced in a study of T cell responses to AZD1222 COVID-19 vaccine. Clones were sequenced by immunoSEQ multiplex PCR, and TCRdb holds only the in-frame ones, with some missing. The sample lists over 100,000 clones; 70% to 90% were seen once. The material sequenced was peripheral blood, taken 28 days after the second AZD1222 dose. The receptors shown here come from an adult who received the AZD1222 COVID-19 vaccine.

V is TRBV4-1 and J is TRBJ2-5, with D unclear. V was shortened by 3 bases and J by 4 bases, with 9 bases between the two germline ends. This CDR3 is built from 13 residues. Germline loops: CDR1 MGHRA, CDR2 YSYEKL. CDR3 region: CASSQAIPETQYF. The CDR3 DNA reads TGCGCCAGCAGCCAGGCAATCCCAGAGACCCAGTACTTC.

This chain joins TRBV27 and TRBJ2-7; TRBD1 agrees at 10 bases. V shed 5 bases, J shed 2 bases, and the junction held 0 bases outside the gene matches. This CDR3 comprises 13 residues. Germline loops: CDR1 MNHEY, CDR2 SMNVEV (reference sequence). For the CDR3, the DNA is TGTGCCAGCAGTGACAGGGGGCCCTACGAGCAGTACTTC. It codes for CASSDRGPYEQYF.

The V gene is TRBV2, the J gene TRBJ2-2; the D gene is possibly TRBD2 (5 bases). CDR3 length equals 14 residues. Germline V gene sequence: CDR1 SNHLY, CDR2 FYNNEI. The germline V and J ends were trimmed by 8 bases and 7 bases, with 17 bases remaining between them. The CDR3 DNA is TGTGCCAGCTTTATAGGAGGACCGGACGGGGAGCTGTTTTTT. It specifies CASFIGGPDGELFF.

The gene calls are TRBV27 and TRBJ2-7, with 12 bases matching TRBD2. This CDR3 region has 15 residues. Germline trimming cut 5 bases from V and 4 bases from J; bases unmatched to any gene: 6. From germline, CDR1 is MNHEY and CDR2 SMNVEV (reference sequence). The CDR3 coding sequence is TGTGCCAGCAGTAGGCTAGCGGGGGGGCCGTACGAGCAGTACTTC. This translates into CASSRLAGGPYEQYF.

A note on this clone: This same CDR3 is encoded by further DNA sequences in the sample. The J gene is TRBJ1-1, the V gene TRBV12-3 or TRBV12-4; D uncertain. V shed 3 bases and J shed 2 bases, with 4 bases lying between them. The CDR3 has 12 amino acids. The CDR3 nucleotides are TGTGCCAGCAGTTTTGTTAACACTGAAGCTTTCTTT. The encoded protein is CASSFVNTEAFF.

The chain joins TRBV7-3 to TRBJ2-7; 8 positions match TRBD2. Germline values: CDR1 SGHTA, CDR2 FQGTGA. The CDR3 sequence is 14 residues long. After removal of 5 bases from V and 0 bases from J, the junction contained 3 bases not matched to a gene. This CDR3 is CASSASGSSYEQYF. The DNA for the CDR3 is TGTGCCAGCAGCGCAAGCGGGAGCTCCTACGAGCAGTACTTC.

V and J are TRBV4-2 and TRBJ1-6; D ambiguous. Trimming removed 2 bases from V and 13 bases from J, with 15 bases in between. From germline, CDR1 is LGHNA and CDR2 YNFKEQ. This CDR3 has 14 amino acids. The CDR3 DNA is TGTGCCAGCAGCCAACGGTTATCCGAGTCCCCCCTCCACTTT. Translating it yields CASSQRLSESPLHF.

The rearrangement uses TRBV27 and TRBJ2-3; the match to TRBD2 covers 10 bases. This CDR3 has 14 amino acids. Germline CDR1 MNHEY, CDR2 SMNVEV (reference sequence). V was pared by 6 bases and J by 5 bases, with 5 bases of the junction left unmatched. The CDR3 here is CASRKAGGRDTQYF. Written as DNA, the CDR3 is TGTGCCAGCAGGAAAGCGGGGGGGCGAGATACGCAGTATTTT.

CDR3 nucleotide sequence: TGCGCCAGCAGCTCAGGGACGGACTCTGGAAACACCATATATTTT. This translates into CASSSGTDSGNTIYF. The J gene is TRBJ1-3, the V gene TRBV5-1; weak D call: TRBD1 (5 bases). V was shortened by 3 bases and J by 0 bases, with 10 bases between the two germline ends. Germline values: CDR1 SGHRS, CDR2 YFSETQ. The CDR3 totals 15 residues.

The V gene is TRBV10-3, the J gene TRBJ1-1, with 8 nucleotides matching TRBD1. Germline CDR1 ENHRY, CDR2 SYGVKD. The junction had 18 bases not matched to a gene; V was cut back by 7 bases and J by 8 bases. CDR3 length equals 16 residues. The CDR3 region is CAITEGTGPVEKEAFF. CDR3 DNA sequence: TGTGCCATCACCGAGGGGACAGGACCCGTGGAGAAGGAAGCTTTCTTT.

This sequence joins TRBV7-9 and TRBJ2-2; 7 bases fit TRBD2. J lost 1 base, V lost 6 bases, and 5 bases had no gene match. The CDR3 is made up of 15 amino acids. The germline V gene has CDR1 SEHNR and CDR2 FQNEAQ (reference sequence). CDR3 nucleotide sequence: TGTGCCAGCAGGACCGGGACTATGAACACCGGGGAGCTGTTTTTT. Translation gives CASRTGTMNTGELFF.

The gene calls are TRBV6-5 and TRBJ2-7; D gene ambiguous. The CDR3 extends over 13 amino acids. Trimming left V 2 bases short and J 5 bases short, with 10 bases between. CDR1 is MNHEY, CDR2 SVGAGI, per germline. The CDR3 DNA follows: TGTGCCAGCAGTTACAGCACATTTAACGAGCAGTACTTC. Translated, it gives CASSYSTFNEQYF.

V usage is TRBV3-1 (or the pseudogene TRBV3-2) and J usage is TRBJ1-4; D remains ambiguous. V gave up 1 base and J gave up 8 bases, with 5 bases separating them. The germline V gene has CDR1 LGHDT and CDR2 YNNKEL (reference sequence). The CDR3 has 12 amino acids. CDR3 nucleotides: TGTGCCAGCAGCCAAGCGGGGGAAAAACTGTTTTTT. Residues: CASSQAGEKLFF.

The chain links TRBV7-6 to TRBJ2-3, with TRBD2 identical over 7 bases. CDR1 SGHVS and CDR2 FNYEAQ come from the germline V gene. This CDR3 has 16 amino acids. The junction had 9 bases not matched to a gene; V was cut back by 4 bases and J by 2 bases. The CDR3 sequence is CASSYSGTKNTDTQYF. In nucleotides, the CDR3 is TGTGCCAGCAGCTATTCCGGGACTAAGAACACAGATACGCAGTATTTT.

Remarks on this clone: This CDR3 is also generated by other DNA sequences in the sample. This chain joins TRBV6-5 and TRBJ1-5, with TRBD1 matching over 8 bases. CDR1 is MNHEY and CDR2 is SVGAGI in the germline V gene. This CDR3 is 15 amino acids long. Trimming at V came to 6 bases and at J to 1 base, leaving 5 bases not matched to a gene. As DNA, the CDR3 is TGTGCCAGCAGCCCGGACAGGGCGAGCAATCAGCCCCAGCATTTT. As protein: CASSPDRASNQPQHF.

The rearrangement links TRBV9 to TRBJ1-6, with D possibly being TRBD1 (5 bases). Germline V lookup: CDR1 SGDLS, CDR2 YYNGEE. This CDR3 region has 16 residues. V was pared by 0 bases and J by 10 bases, with 17 bases between. CDR3 in DNA: TGTGCCAGCAGCGTAGAGGGACGGCTTGAGGGGTCACCCCTCCACTTT. This codes for CASSVEGRLEGSPLHF.

This sequence joins TRBV12-3 or TRBV12-4 and TRBJ1-6; D remains unclear. V was pared by 3 bases and J by 10 bases, with 10 bases between. CDR3 length equals 13 residues. The CDR3 here is CASSLGISSPLHF. DNA for the CDR3: TGTGCCAGCAGTTTGGGGATAAGCTCACCCCTCCACTTT.

The chain has TRBV19 and TRBJ1-6; 7 bases are a match to TRBD1. The J segment lost 8 bases and the V segment lost 4 bases, leaving 8 bases of the junction unmatched. The CDR3 totals 15 residues. Per germline, CDR1 LNHDA and CDR2 SQIVND (reference sequence). CDR3 in amino acids: CASSTYRGGDSPLHF. The CDR3 DNA is TGTGCCAGTAGTACCTACAGGGGAGGAGATTCACCCCTCCACTTT.

This chain connects TRBV18 to TRBJ1-1, with 9 bases aligning to TRBD1. With V trimmed by 4 bases and J by 11 bases, 2 bases remained unmatched. Germline-derived CDR1 and CDR2 are KGHSH and LQKENI. The CDR3 spans 11 residues. In DNA form, the CDR3 reads TGTGCCAGCTCACAACAGGGGGCCGCTTTCTTT. This translates into CASSQQGAAFF.